This T cell receptor beta chain was documented in a study of beta chain features in type 1 diabetes. J gave up 3 bases and V 4 bases, and 8 bases lay outside the gene matches. Germline CDR1 and CDR2: SGDLS and YYNGEE. This CDR3 contains 15 residues. Expressed TCRB transcripts were sequenced because the entire RNA isolate underwent reverse transcription. Using immunoSEQ multiplex PCR, the repertoire was profiled, and TCRdb retains in-frame clones only, with some absent. The sample has around 290,000 clones, roughly 8% seen once; the top ten hold roughly 0.94%. The chain combines TRBV9 with TRBJ2-3; TRBD2 aligns across 7 bases. Sequencing input: central memory CD4+ T cells from blood. The TCR originated in a woman aged 18-35 years in good health. CDR3 nucleotide sequence: TGTGCCAGCAGCTTGGGCGGGAGAGGGACAGATACGCAGTATTTT. Translating it yields CASSLGGRGTDTQYF.